The 32 T cell receptor beta chains given below trace back to one sample, sequenced in a study of regulatory T cells in long-lasting Graves disease. Indicated time point: newly diagnosed GD, antithyroid drugs for less than 3 months. The TCR library used RNA extracted from PBMCs. Through Arm-PCR of CDR3 regions and iRepertoire HTBI primers, TCR beta libraries were built. TCRdb processed the multiplex PCR reads anew with MiXCR; each CDR3 protein has one entry. The repertoire consists of hundreds of thousands of distinct CDR3 sequences, with around 11% occurring once and the leading ten covering 7.5% to 9%. These sequences were also reported in another study, on T cells in Graves' hyperthyroidism and ophthalmopathy.

Specimen: peripheral blood mononuclear cells (PBMCs), collected at new diagnosis, from a patient treated with antithyroid drugs. Receptors were obtained from a woman in her 30s with Graves disease.

This clonotype was observed many times. The J gene is TRBJ2-3, the V gene TRBV2; 7 positions match TRBD2. J gave up 1 base and V 10 bases, and 5 bases lay outside the gene matches. Germline V gene lookup returns CDR1 SNHLY and CDR2 FYNNEI. The CDR3 has 13 amino acids. In DNA, the CDR3 is TGTGCCACCGGGGGGAGCCGCACAGATACGCAGTATTTT. Residues: CATGGSRTDTQYF.

This clonotype was seen only a few times. The V and J genes are TRBV2 and TRBJ2-1; 9 bases match TRBD2. The CDR3 is 16 residues long. V lost 5 bases to trimming and J lost 3 bases; unmatched junction nucleotides: 8. CDR1 and CDR2 (germline): SNHLY, FYNNEI. CDR3 nucleotide sequence: TGTGCCAGCAGTTTGGGAAGCGGGAGGAACTACAATGAGCAGTTCTTC. Protein: CASSLGSGRNYNEQFF.

This clonotype came up many times. The V call is TRBV27, the J call TRBJ1-4; 7 positions agree with TRBD1. The CDR3 has 13 amino acids. CDR1 is MNHEY, CDR2 SMNVEV, per germline (reference sequence). V lost 10 bases and J lost 5; bases outside the gene matches: 7. Here the CDR3 DNA reads TGTGCCACCAGCGGGACAGAAAATGAAAAACTGTTTTTT. It is translated as CATSGTENEKLFF.

This clonotype occurred a few times. This clone may be a read error of a much larger clone one base away. The CDR3 region has the DNA TGTGCCAGCAGTGAGTCTAGCGGGAGAAGCACAGATACGCAGTATTTT. Protein: CASSESSGRSTDTQYF. This rearrangement joins TRBV2 to TRBJ2-3; 10 positions agree with TRBD2. The CDR3 is made up of 16 amino acids. From germline, CDR1 is SNHLY and CDR2 FYNNEI. Trimming took 3 bases from V and 0 from J; bases not matched to a gene: 3. Combining the CDR3 with reference TRBV2 and TRBJ2-3 gives the whole variable domain EPEVTQTPSHQVTQMGQEVILRCVPISNHLYFYWYRQILGQKVEFLVSFYNNEISEKSEIFDDQFSVERPDGSNFTLKIRSTKLEDSAMYFCASSESSGRSTDTQYFGPGTRLTVL.

The chain recombines TRBV30 with TRBJ2-1, with 7 bases identical to TRBD2. The CDR3 runs 14 residues. Germline V gene lookup returns CDR1 GTSNPN and CDR2 SVGIG (reference sequence). J lost 5 bases, V lost 1 base, and 5 bases had no gene match. CDR3 nucleotides: TGTGCCTGGAGTGGGGGGAGGGGAGACAATGAGCAGTTCTTC. Amino acid sequence: CAWSGGRGDNEQFF.

The chain joins TRBV2 to TRBJ1-4; D is unresolved. The CDR3 covers 14 residues. V lost 6 bases and J 0 bases, leaving 8 bases between the germline ends. The germline V gene has CDR1 SNHLY and CDR2 FYNNEI. CDR3 sequence reads: CASRVLATNEKLFF. CDR3 DNA: TGTGCCAGCAGGGTCTTAGCAACTAATGAAAAACTGTTTTTT.

Ten or more counts support this clonotype. This chain links TRBV7-9 with TRBJ1-1, with 7 bases lining up with TRBD1. The CDR3 loop spans 13 amino acids. CDR1 is SEHNR, CDR2 FQNEAQ, per germline (reference sequence). Unmatched junction bases numbered 5, after V lost 3 bases and J lost 7 bases. The CDR3 nucleotides read TGTGCCAGCAGCTTTAGAGGGGGCAATGAAGCTTTCTTT. Protein product: CASSFRGGNEAFF. Full variable domain (rest looked up from reference TRBV7-9 and TRBJ1-1): DTGVSQNPRHKITKRGQNVTFRCDPISEHNRLYWYRQTLGQGPEFLTYFQNEAQLEKSRLLSDRFSAERPKGSFSTLEIQRTEQGDSAMYLCASSFRGGNEAFFGQGTRLTVV.

This clonotype was recorded many times. The chain combines TRBV12-3 or TRBV12-4 with TRBJ2-5; 8 nucleotides align to TRBD1. CDR3 length equals 16 residues. Trimming removed 5 bases from V and 5 bases from J; junction bases left unmatched: 13. For the CDR3, the DNA is TGTGCCAGCAGTCCCAGGGGGCCACGCCTCGAGGAGACCCAGTACTTC. Protein sequence: CASSPRGPRLEETQYF.

This clonotype was detected a few times. The chain carries TRBV30 and TRBJ1-1; 7 bases match TRBD1. The trim removed 2 bases at V and 7 bases at J, leaving 7 bases unmatched. The germline V gene encodes CDR1 GTSNPN and CDR2 SVGIG (reference sequence). This CDR3 spans 13 amino acids. The CDR3, as DNA: TGTGCCTGGAGTCCGACAGGGATGGGTGAAGCTTTCTTT. Translating it yields CAWSPTGMGEAFF. Full variable domain (rest looked up from reference TRBV30 and TRBJ1-1): SQTIHQWPATLVQPVGSPLSLECTVEGTSNPNLYWYRQAAGRGLQLLFYSVGIGQISSEVPQNLSASRPQDRQFILSSKKLLLSDSGFYLCAWSPTGMGEAFFGQGTRLTVV.

This clonotype showed up many times. V gene TRBV5-1 combines with J gene TRBJ2-7; maybe TRBD2 (5 bases). This CDR3 has 16 residues. Trimming took 4 bases from V and 2 from J, leaving 19 bases between them. Germline V gene sequence: CDR1 SGHRS, CDR2 YFSETQ. This CDR3 is CASSKGRNSGTYEQYF. CDR3 bases: TGCGCCAGCAGCAAGGGTCGGAACAGCGGAACCTACGAGCAGTACTTC.

In its sample, this clonotype was seen many times. The chain couples TRBV30 to TRBJ2-7, with a tentative D call TRBD2 (6 bases). Trimming shortened V by 5 bases and J by 4 bases, and 15 bases separated the two germline ends. Germline CDR1 reads GTSNPN; CDR2 reads SVGIG (reference sequence). The CDR3 spans 13 residues. The CDR3 loop is CAWAKDYTYEQYF. CDR3 nucleotide sequence: TGTGCCTGGGCCAAGGACTATACGTACGAGCAGTACTTC.

This clonotype was seen ten or more times. CDR3 loop: CASRHLGGTVYNEQFF. The CDR3 region has the DNA TGTGCCAGCAGACATTTGGGGGGGACTGTCTACAATGAGCAGTTCTTC. V usage is TRBV28 and J usage is TRBJ2-1; the match to TRBD2 covers 7 bases. V lost 6 bases, J lost 3 bases, and 11 bases stayed unmatched. Germline lookup yields CDR1 MDHEN and CDR2 SYDVKM. The CDR3 contains 16 residues.

The chain employs TRBV6-5 and TRBJ1-1; D remains unclear. The CDR3 consists of 15 residues. Trimming stripped 0 bases from V and 1 base from J, with 9 bases between. Germline V gene lookup returns CDR1 MNHEY and CDR2 SVGAGI. DNA of the CDR3: TGTGCCAGCAGTTACTCGAGGCAACAGAACACTGAAGCTTTCTTT. It specifies CASSYSRQQNTEAFF.

This rearrangement joins TRBV6-5 to TRBJ2-4, with D perhaps TRBD1 (6 bases). The CDR3 sequence is 15 residues long. Looked up from germline, CDR1 is MNHEY and CDR2 is SVGAGI. V was cut by 0 bases and J by 8 bases, with 14 bases left in between. DNA for the CDR3: TGTGCCAGCAGTTACTCCCCTACAGGGATGGACATTCAGTACTTC. It codes for CASSYSPTGMDIQYF.

This clonotype appeared many times. This sequence joins TRBV10-3 and TRBJ2-7; the D gene is possibly TRBD1 (5 bases). CDR3 length equals 14 residues. Between the trimmed V and J ends, which lost 4 bases and 3 bases, there was a span of 13 bases. Per the germline V gene, CDR1 is ENHRY and CDR2 is SYGVKD. CDR3 loop: CAISADSYGYEQYF. The CDR3 DNA reads as TGTGCCATCAGTGCTGACAGTTACGGCTACGAGCAGTACTTC.

This clonotype occurred many times. The chain couples TRBV6-1 to TRBJ1-4; D gene uncertain. V lost 5 bases and J 4 bases, leaving 11 bases between the germline ends. Germline loops: CDR1 MNHNS, CDR2 SASEGT. CDR3 size: 14 residues. The DNA of the CDR3 is TGTGCCAGCAGTCCCCAGGATATTAATGAAAAACTGTTTTTT. It translates to CASSPQDINEKLFF.

There are many counts of this clonotype. The V call is TRBV28, the J call TRBJ1-1; D remains ambiguous. The CDR3 consists of 12 residues. Trimming took off 1 base at V and 4 bases at J, with 4 bases between the two ends. Germline V gives CDR1 MDHEN, CDR2 SYDVKM. CDR3: CASSLFPTEAFF. The CDR3 nucleotides are TGTGCCAGCAGTTTATTTCCCACTGAAGCTTTCTTT. Complete variable domain (other parts from reference TRBV28 and TRBJ1-1): DVKVTQSSRYLVKRTGEKVFLECVQDMDHENMFWYRQDPGLGLRLIYFSYDVKMKEKGDIPEGYSVSREKKERFSLILESASTNQTSMYLCASSLFPTEAFFGQGTRLTVV.

The CDR3 sequence: CASSPEPSGSFLVNEQFF. CDR3 sequence (DNA): TGTGCCAGCAGCCCCGAACCTAGCGGGAGTTTCCTCGTTAATGAGCAGTTCTTC. This chain connects TRBV4-2 to TRBJ2-1; TRBD2 agrees at 10 bases. Germline CDR1 reads LGHNA; CDR2 reads YNFKEQ. The CDR3 loop spans 18 amino acids. V dropped 4 bases and J dropped 7; count of bases not matched to a gene: 16.

This clonotype was counted many times. This chain connects TRBV6-1 to TRBJ1-4; 11 bases map to TRBD1. Germline CDR1 is MNHNS and CDR2 is SASEGT. Losses at the gene ends were 3 bases for V and 6 bases for J; bases not matched to a gene: 6. The CDR3 length is 16 residues. The CDR3 DNA follows: TGTGCCAGCAGTGAGGACAGGGGGCGCGTCCATGAAAAACTGTTTTTT. This sequence encodes CASSEDRGRVHEKLFF.

In DNA form, the CDR3 reads TGTGCCAGCAGCTTGATCCGGGACAGGGGGTCTCACGAGCAGTACTTC. Translation gives CASSLIRDRGSHEQYF. The chain has TRBV5-6 and TRBJ2-7, with 11 bases identical to TRBD1. V was clipped by 1 base and J by 5 bases; unmatched bases: 8. The CDR3 sequence is 16 residues long. Looked up from germline, CDR1 is SGHDT and CDR2 is YYEEEE.

This clonotype has a count of ten or more. The genes are TRBV24-1 and TRBJ2-1; D is unclear. CDR1 and CDR2 from the germline V gene are KGHDR and SFDVKD. The CDR3 contains 14 residues. Between the trimmed V and J ends, which lost 4 bases and 8 bases, there was a span of 14 bases. The CDR3 loop reads CATSDLIVPDEQFF. Here the CDR3 DNA reads TGTGCCACCAGTGACCTCATAGTGCCCGATGAGCAGTTCTTC.

This clonotype came up many times. The rearrangement uses TRBV7-9 and TRBJ2-1; no clear D. Germline V gene sequence: CDR1 SEHNR, CDR2 FQNEAQ (reference sequence). The CDR3 loop spans 12 amino acids. With 0 bases removed from V and 6 bases from J, the gap between germline ends came to 3 bases. For the CDR3, the DNA is TGTGCCAGCAGCTTAGCGTCCAATGAGCAGTTCTTC. It encodes CASSLASNEQFF.

This clonotype was seen many times. This chain links TRBV3-1 with TRBJ2-7; D might be TRBD2 (6 bases). CDR1 is LGHDT, CDR2 YNNKEL, per germline (reference sequence). The V and J ends lost 3 bases and 2 bases respectively, with 17 bases between them. This CDR3 comprises 16 residues. The CDR3: CASSHVGGRVTYEQYF. For the CDR3, the DNA is TGTGCCAGCAGCCACGTGGGAGGACGGGTCACCTACGAGCAGTACTTC.

The V and J genes are TRBV20-1 and TRBJ2-3; possibly TRBD2 for D (6 bases). This CDR3 has 13 amino acids. Germline V gene data show CDR1 as DFQATT and CDR2 as SNEGSKA (reference sequence). V lost 6 bases and J 4 bases, leaving 14 bases between the germline ends. CDR3 DNA: TGCAGTGCCCGACTAGTTGGTGCAGATACGCAGTATTTT. Its protein is CSARLVGADTQYF.

This clonotype was picked up many times. The chain recombines TRBV9 with TRBJ2-5, with 12 bases matching TRBD2. The CDR3 length is 15 residues. Trimming cost V 7 bases and J 4 bases; bases outside gene matches: 8. Germline-derived CDR1 and CDR2 are SGDLS and YYNGEE. CDR3 amino acids: CASSRTSGIPETQYF. The DNA of the CDR3 is TGTGCCAGCTCGCGGACTAGCGGGATCCCAGAGACCCAGTACTTC.

This clonotype has a count of ten or more. The rearrangement joins TRBV5-1 to TRBJ2-3; TRBD2 aligns across 9 bases. Germline loops: CDR1 SGHRS, CDR2 YFSETQ. With 4 bases clipped from V and 2 bases from J, the junction kept 11 bases outside the gene matches. This CDR3 comprises 17 residues. The CDR3 here is CASSPETGTSITDTQYF. DNA of the CDR3: TGCGCCAGCAGCCCGGAGACCGGGACTAGCATCACAGATACGCAGTATTTT.

This chain uses TRBV5-8 with TRBJ2-3, with D possibly matching TRBD1 (5 bases). Looked up from germline, CDR1 is SGHTS and CDR2 is YDEGEE. Deletions cut 3 bases from V and 10 bases from J, with 15 bases between. The CDR3 loop spans 13 amino acids. The CDR3 is CASSWGTTPSQYF. For the CDR3, the DNA is TGTGCCAGCAGCTGGGGCACGACGCCGTCGCAGTATTTT.

This sequence joins TRBV5-6 and TRBJ2-7; perhaps D is TRBD1 or TRBD2 (5 bases each). This CDR3 is built from 13 residues. Looked up from germline, CDR1 is SGHDT and CDR2 is YYEEEE. Trimming stripped 4 bases from V and 3 bases from J, with 11 bases between. The CDR3 nucleotides are TGTGCCAGCAGCCACGGGGCGGACTACGAGCAGTACTTC. The encoded protein is CASSHGADYEQYF.

This chain links TRBV30 with TRBJ2-3, with 10 bases that match TRBD2. V was clipped by 2 bases and J by 0 bases; unmatched bases: 8. The CDR3 contains 17 residues. Germline-derived CDR1 and CDR2 are GTSNPN and SVGIG (reference sequence). CDR3 protein: CAWSRTRTSGSTDTQYF. CDR3 nucleotide sequence: TGTGCCTGGAGTCGCACGCGGACTAGCGGTAGCACAGATACGCAGTATTTT.

In the case of this clonotype: One base away lies a much larger clone, so this may be a sequencing read error. Given the absence of the conserved phenylalanine or tryptophan at the CDR3 end, a read error is likely. The gene calls are TRBV3-1 and TRBJ2-7; a possible D gene is TRBD1 (6 bases). Trimming removed 8 bases from V and 7 bases from J, with 21 bases in between. CDR1 and CDR2 (germline): LGHDT, YNNKEL (reference sequence). This CDR3 comprises 14 residues. The CDR3 DNA is TGTGCCAGCCGAAGGGGGACCAGCCTTAAGGAGCAGTACTTA. This gives the protein CASRRGTSLKEQYL.

This clonotype came up many times. The genes are TRBV10-3 and TRBJ2-7; D may be TRBD2 (5 bases). This CDR3 is 12 amino acids long. V dropped 5 bases and J dropped 3 bases, with 8 bases sitting between them. Germline CDR1 reads ENHRY; CDR2 reads SYGVKD. DNA of the CDR3: TGTGCCATCAGTTCCAGCGGCTACGAGCAGTACTTC. Protein: CAISSSGYEQYF.

There are many counts of this clonotype. The chain couples TRBV3-1 to TRBJ2-6; no clear D gene. This CDR3 region has 18 residues. Germline V lookup: CDR1 LGHDT, CDR2 YNNKEL (reference sequence). V lost 0 bases and J lost 5, with 17 bases in between. The CDR3 coding sequence is TGTGCCAGCAGCCAAGATCTGGACCAGCCGGTCTGGGCCAACGTCCTGACTTTC. It is translated as CASSQDLDQPVWANVLTF.